This T cell receptor beta chain was identified in a study of shared clonotypes between healthy human individuals. Healthy and HIV-negative, the adult donors had no recent acute infections or vaccinations. Looked up from germline, CDR1 is LNHDA and CDR2 is SQIVND (reference sequence). This CDR3 comprises 14 residues. The J segment lost 6 bases and the V segment lost 5 bases, leaving 5 bases of the junction unmatched. Repertoires were generated with immunoSEQ multiplex PCR, while TCRdb's copy carries only in-frame clones and drops some. Here the sample spans over a million clones, 98% being singletons.

The source material was naive CD4+ T cells sorted from blood. Subset reported: CD45RA+ positively selected. The source is a man aged 25-45 years in good health. The J gene is TRBJ2-1, the V gene TRBV19, with 9 bases matching TRBD2. CDR3 in amino acids: CASSASTSGNEQFF. CDR3 coding DNA: TGTGCCAGTAGTGCATCGACTAGCGGCAATGAGCAGTTCTTC. The full variable domain, with the rest looked up from reference TRBV19 and TRBJ2-1, is DGGITQSPKYLFRKEGQNVTLSCEQNLNHDAMYWYRQDPGQGLRLIYYSQIVNDFQKGDIAEGYSVSREKKESFPLTVTSAQKNPTAFYLCASSASTSGNEQFFGPGTRLTVL.